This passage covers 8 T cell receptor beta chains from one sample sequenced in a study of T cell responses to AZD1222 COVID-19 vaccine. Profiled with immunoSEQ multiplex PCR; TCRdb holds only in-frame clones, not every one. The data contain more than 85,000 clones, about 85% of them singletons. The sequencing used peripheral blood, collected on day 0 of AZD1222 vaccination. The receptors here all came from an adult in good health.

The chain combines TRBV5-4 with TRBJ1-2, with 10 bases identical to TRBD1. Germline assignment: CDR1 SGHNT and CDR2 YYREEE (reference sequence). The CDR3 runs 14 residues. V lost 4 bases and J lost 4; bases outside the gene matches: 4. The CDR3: CASSLDRGPYGYTF. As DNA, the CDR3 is TGTGCCAGCAGCCTCGACAGGGGGCCCTATGGCTACACCTTC. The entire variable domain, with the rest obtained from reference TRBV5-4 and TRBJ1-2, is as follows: ETGVTQSPTHLIKTRGQQVTLRCSSQSGHNTVSWYQQALGQGPQFIFQYYREEENGRGNFPPRFSGLQFPNYSSELNVNALELDDSALYLCASSLDRGPYGYTFGSGTRLTVV.

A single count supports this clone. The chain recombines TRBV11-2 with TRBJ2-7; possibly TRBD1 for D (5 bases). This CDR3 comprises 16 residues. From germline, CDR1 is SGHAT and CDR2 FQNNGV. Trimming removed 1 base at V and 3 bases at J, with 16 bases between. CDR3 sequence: CASSLVVDSSFYEQYF. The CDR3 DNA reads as TGTGCCAGCAGCTTAGTCGTAGACAGCTCCTTCTACGAGCAGTACTTC.

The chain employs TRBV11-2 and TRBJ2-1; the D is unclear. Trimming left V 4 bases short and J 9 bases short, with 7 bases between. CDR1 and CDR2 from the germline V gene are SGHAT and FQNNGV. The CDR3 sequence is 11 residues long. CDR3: CASSYGGEQFF. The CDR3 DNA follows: TGTGCCAGCAGCTACGGTGGTGAGCAGTTCTTC.

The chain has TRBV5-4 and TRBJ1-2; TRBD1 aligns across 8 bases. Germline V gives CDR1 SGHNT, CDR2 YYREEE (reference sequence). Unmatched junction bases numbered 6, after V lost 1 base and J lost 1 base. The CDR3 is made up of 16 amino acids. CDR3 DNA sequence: TGTGCCAGCAGCTTGAGCGGACAGGGTTTTAACTATGGCTACACCTTC. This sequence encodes CASSLSGQGFNYGYTF.

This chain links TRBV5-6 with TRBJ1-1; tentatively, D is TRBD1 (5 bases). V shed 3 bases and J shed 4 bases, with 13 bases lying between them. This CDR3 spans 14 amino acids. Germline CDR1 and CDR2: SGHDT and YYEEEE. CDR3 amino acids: CASSWGTPTTEAFF. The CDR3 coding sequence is TGTGCCAGCAGCTGGGGGACCCCGACCACTGAAGCTTTCTTT.

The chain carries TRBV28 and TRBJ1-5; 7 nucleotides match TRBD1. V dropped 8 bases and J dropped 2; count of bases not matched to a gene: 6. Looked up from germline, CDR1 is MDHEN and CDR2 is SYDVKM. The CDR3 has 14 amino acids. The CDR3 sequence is CASGPGGGNQPQHF. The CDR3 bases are TGTGCCAGCGGACCAGGGGGGGGCAATCAGCCCCAGCATTTT. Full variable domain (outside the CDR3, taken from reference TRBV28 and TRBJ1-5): DVKVTQSSRYLVKRTGEKVFLECVQDMDHENMFWYRQDPGLGLRLIYFSYDVKMKEKGDIPEGYSVSREKKERFSLILESASTNQTSMYLCASGPGGGNQPQHFGDGTRLSIL.

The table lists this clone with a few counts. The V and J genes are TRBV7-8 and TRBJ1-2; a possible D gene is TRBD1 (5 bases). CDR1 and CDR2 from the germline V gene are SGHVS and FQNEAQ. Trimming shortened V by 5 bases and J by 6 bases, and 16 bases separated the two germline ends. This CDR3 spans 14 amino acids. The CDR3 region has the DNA TGTGCCAGCAGCCAGGGTTTTACTAGGGATGGCTACACCTTC. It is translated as CASSQGFTRDGYTF.

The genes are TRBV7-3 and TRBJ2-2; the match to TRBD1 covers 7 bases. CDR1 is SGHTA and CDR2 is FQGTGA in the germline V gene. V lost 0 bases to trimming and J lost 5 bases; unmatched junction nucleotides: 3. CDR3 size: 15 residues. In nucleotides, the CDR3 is TGTGCCAGCAGCTTAACAGGGGGCAGGACCGGGGAGCTGTTTTTT. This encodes CASSLTGGRTGELFF.